The clone carrying this T cell receptor beta chain has just one count. What it binds is not known. Exclusion of a patient followed from autoimmune disease history or systemic immunosuppression. The sample comes from a study of OX40 agonist ivuxolimab in advanced cancers. Findings and caveats of the study: In CD8+ T cells, expanded clones were on average more numerous than in CD4+.

Assay used: immunoSEQ multiplex PCR; TCRdb lists only in-frame clones, some missing. The sample has about 75,000 clones; 86% are singletons. V was trimmed by 2 bases and J by 4 bases, leaving 10 bases between them. CDR3 length equals 14 residues. The germline V gene has CDR1 SGHNT and CDR2 YYREEE (reference sequence). The specimen comprised CD4+ or CD8+ T cells sorted from blood, sampled in a trial of the OX40 agonist ivuxolimab. This receptor was obtained from an adult with an advanced solid tumor such as melanoma, head and neck, liver or kidney cancer. The chain links TRBV5-4 to TRBJ1-5; possible D gene TRBD1, 5 bases. The chain's CDR3 is CASSFGGVNQPQHF. CDR3 nucleotide sequence: TGTGCCAGCAGCTTCGGAGGGGTTAATCAGCCCCAGCATTTT.